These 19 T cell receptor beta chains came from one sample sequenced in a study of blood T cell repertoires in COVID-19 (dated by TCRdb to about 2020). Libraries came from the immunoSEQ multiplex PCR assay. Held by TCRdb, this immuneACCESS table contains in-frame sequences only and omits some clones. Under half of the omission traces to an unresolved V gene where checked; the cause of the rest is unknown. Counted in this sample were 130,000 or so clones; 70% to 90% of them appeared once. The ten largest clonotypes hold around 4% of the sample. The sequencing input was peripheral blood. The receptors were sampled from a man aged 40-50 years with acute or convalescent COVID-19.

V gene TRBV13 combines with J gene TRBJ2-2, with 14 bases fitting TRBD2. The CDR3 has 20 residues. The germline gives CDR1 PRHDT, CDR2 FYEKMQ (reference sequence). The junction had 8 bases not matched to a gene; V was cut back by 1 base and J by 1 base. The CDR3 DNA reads TGTGCCAGCAGCTTAGTCCCGACTAGCGGGGGGGCTAAGAACACCGGGGAGCTGTTTTTT. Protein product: CASSLVPTSGGAKNTGELFF.

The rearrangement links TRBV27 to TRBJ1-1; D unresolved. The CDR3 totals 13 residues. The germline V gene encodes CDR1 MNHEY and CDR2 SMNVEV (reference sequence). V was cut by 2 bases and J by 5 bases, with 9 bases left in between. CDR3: CASSLMVRTEAFF. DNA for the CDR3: TGTGCCAGCAGTTTAATGGTCAGAACTGAAGCTTTCTTT.

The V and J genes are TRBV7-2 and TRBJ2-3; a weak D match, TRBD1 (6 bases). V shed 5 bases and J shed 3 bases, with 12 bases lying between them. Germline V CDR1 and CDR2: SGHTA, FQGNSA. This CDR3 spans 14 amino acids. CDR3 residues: CASSQNTGTDTQYF. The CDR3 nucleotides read TGTGCCAGCAGCCAAAATACAGGGACAGATACGCAGTATTTT.

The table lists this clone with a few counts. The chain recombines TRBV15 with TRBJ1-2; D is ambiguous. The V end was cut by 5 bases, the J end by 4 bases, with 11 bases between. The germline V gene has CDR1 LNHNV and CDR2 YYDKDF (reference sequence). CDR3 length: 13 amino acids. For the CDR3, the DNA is TGTGCCACCAGCGAAACAGTGGCCTATGGCTACACCTTC. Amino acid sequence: CATSETVAYGYTF.

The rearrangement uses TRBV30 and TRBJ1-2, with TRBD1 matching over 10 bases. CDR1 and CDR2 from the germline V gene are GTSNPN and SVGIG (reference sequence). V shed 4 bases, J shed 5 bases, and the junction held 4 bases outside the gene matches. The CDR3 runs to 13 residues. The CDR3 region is CAWKGTGVYGYTF. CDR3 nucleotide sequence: TGTGCCTGGAAGGGGACAGGGGTTTATGGCTACACCTTC.

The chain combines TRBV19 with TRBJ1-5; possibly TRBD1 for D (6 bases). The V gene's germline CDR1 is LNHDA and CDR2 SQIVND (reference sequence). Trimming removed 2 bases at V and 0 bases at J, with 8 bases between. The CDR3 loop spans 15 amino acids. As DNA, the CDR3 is TGTGCCAGTAGTATATCGACAGGTAGCAATCAGCCCCAGCATTTT. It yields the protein CASSISTGSNQPQHF.

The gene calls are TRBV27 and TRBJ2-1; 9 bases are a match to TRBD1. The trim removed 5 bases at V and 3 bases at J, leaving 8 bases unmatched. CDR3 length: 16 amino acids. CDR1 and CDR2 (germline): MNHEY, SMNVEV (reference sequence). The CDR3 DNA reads TGTGCCAGCAGTCACCGGACAGGGGATATCTACAATGAGCAGTTCTTC. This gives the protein CASSHRTGDIYNEQFF.

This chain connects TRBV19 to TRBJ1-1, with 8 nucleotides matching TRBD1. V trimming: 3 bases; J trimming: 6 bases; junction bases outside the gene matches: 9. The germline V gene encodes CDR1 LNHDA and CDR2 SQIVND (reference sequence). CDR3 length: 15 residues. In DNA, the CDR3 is TGTGCCAGTAGTATTCGGGGACAGGCAGGGGCTGAAGCTTTCTTT. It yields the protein CASSIRGQAGAEAFF.

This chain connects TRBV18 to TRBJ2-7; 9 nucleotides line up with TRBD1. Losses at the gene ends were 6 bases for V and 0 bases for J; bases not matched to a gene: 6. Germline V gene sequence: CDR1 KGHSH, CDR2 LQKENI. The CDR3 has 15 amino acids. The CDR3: CASSFGTGLSYEQYF. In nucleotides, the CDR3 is TGTGCCAGCTCCTTCGGGACAGGGCTCTCCTACGAGCAGTACTTC.

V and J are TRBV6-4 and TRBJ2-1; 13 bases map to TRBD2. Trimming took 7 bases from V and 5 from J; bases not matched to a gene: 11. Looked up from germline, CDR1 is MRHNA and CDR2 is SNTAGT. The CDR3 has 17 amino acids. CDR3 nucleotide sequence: TGTGCCAGCACCCGACTAGCGGGAGGACTACCCCACAATGAGCAGTTCTTC. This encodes CASTRLAGGLPHNEQFF.

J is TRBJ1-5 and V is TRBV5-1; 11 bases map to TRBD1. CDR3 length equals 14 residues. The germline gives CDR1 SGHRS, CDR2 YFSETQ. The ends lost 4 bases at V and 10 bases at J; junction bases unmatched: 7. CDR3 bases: TGCGCCAGCAGCGCGGGACAGGGGGGTGACCCCCAGCATTTT. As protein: CASSAGQGGDPQHF. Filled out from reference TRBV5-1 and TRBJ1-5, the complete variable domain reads KAGVTQTPRYLIKTRGQQVTLSCSPISGHRSVSWYQQTPGQGLQFLFEYFSETQRNKGNFPGRFSGRQFSNSRSEMNVSTLELGDSALYLCASSAGQGGDPQHFGDGTRLSIL.

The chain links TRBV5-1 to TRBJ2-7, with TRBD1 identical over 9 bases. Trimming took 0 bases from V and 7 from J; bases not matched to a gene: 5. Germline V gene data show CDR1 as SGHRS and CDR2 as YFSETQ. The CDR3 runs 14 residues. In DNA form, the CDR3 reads TGCGCCAGCAGCTTGGAACAGGGGGCCCGGGAGCAGTACTTC. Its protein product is CASSLEQGAREQYF.

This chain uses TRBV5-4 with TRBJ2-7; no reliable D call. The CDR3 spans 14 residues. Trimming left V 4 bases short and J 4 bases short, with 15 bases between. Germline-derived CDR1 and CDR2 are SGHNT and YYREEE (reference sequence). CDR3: CASSLNAQIYEQYF. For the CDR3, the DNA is TGTGCCAGCAGCCTGAATGCACAGATTTACGAGCAGTACTTC.

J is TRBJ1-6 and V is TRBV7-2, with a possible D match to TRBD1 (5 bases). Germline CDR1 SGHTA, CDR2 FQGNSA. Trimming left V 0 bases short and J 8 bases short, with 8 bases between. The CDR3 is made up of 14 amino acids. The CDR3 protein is CASSLAGEYSPLHF. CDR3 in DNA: TGTGCCAGCAGCTTAGCAGGGGAATATTCACCCCTCCACTTT. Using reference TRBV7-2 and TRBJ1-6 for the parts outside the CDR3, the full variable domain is GAGVSQSPSNKVTEKGKDVELRCDPISGHTALYWYRQSLGQGLEFLIYFQGNSAPDKSGLPSDRFSAERTGGSVSTLTIQRTQQEDSAVYLCASSLAGEYSPLHFGNGTRLTVT.

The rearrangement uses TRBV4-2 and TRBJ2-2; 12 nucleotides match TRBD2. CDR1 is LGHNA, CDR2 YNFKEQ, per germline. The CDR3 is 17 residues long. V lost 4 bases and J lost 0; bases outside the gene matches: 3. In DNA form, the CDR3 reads TGTGCCAGCAGCCCATCTAGCGGGGGGGCGAACACCGGGGAGCTGTTTTTT. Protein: CASSPSSGGANTGELFF.

Here the CDR3 DNA reads TGCGCCAGCAGCCTACGGACTAGCGGGAGCGTCCCCCCCGAGGAGCAGTTCTTC. Translating it yields CASSLRTSGSVPPEEQFF. The rearrangement uses TRBV5-1 and TRBJ2-1; TRBD2 matches at 13 bases. Germline V gives CDR1 SGHRS, CDR2 YFSETQ. V shed 4 bases, J shed 10 bases, and the junction held 17 bases outside the gene matches. CDR3 length: 18 residues.

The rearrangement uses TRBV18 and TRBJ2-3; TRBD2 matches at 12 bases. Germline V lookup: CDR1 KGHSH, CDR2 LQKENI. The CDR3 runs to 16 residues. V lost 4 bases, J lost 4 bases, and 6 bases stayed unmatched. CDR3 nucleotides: TGTGCCAGCTCACGCCTGACTAGCGGGGGTGCAGATACGCAGTATTTT. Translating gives CASSRLTSGGADTQYF.

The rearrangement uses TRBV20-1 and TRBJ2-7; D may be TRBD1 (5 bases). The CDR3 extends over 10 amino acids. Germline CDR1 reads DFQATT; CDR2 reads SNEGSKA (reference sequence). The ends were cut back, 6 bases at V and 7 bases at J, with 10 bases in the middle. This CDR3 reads CSAEKGEQYF. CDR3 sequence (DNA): TGCAGTGCCGAAAAGGGGGAGCAGTACTTC.

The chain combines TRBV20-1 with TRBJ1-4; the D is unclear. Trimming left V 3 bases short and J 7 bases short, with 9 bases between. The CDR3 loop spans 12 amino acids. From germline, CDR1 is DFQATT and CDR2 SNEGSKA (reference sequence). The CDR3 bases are TGCAGTGCTAGTACGGGGATTGAAAAACTGTTTTTT. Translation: CSASTGIEKLFF.